This is a list of T cell receptor beta chains from one sample in a study of blood T cell repertoires in COVID-19. Libraries were prepared by immunoSEQ multiplex PCR; TCRdb keeps only in-frame clonotypes and omits some of them. In the table there are 95,000 to 100,000 clones, approximately 84% of which are singletons. Sequenced sample: peripheral blood. These receptors all come from a human donor in a cohort sampled during active COVID-19. Each CDR3 is given without its conserved first and last residue.

V gene,CDR3 protein
TRBV7-8,ASSPTGTTLRTDTQY
TRBV7-2,ASSPQGLTNEKLF
TRBV11-3,ASSPGQLNEQF
TRBV7-3,ASSLNSAAEGAF
TRBV9,ASSVVSNNEQF
TRBV18,ASSPTTGLSYGYT
TRBV27,ASSSGTTPEQY
TRBV21-1,ASSKALERGNTQY
TRBV10-2,ASSPNGAGDNEQF
TRBV2,ASSEDGLNYGYT
TRBV10-3,AIRNHQVEETQY
TRBV28,ASADRDLLRSNQPQH
TRBV28,ASLRRISTSTDTQY
TRBV14,ASSQERTPNTEAF
TRBV6-5,ASRGQSLINYGYT